Each of the 12 T cell receptor beta chains below was sequenced from the same sample in a study of cytomegalovirus exposure and HLA in healthy donors. Primers: 60 Vbeta forward and 13 Jbeta reverse. Libraries were prepared by immunoSEQ multiplex PCR; TCRdb keeps only in-frame clonotypes and omits some of them. The repertoire holds around 200,000 clones, over 70% seen once, with about 1.6% in the top ten. The sample consisted of PBMCs. These receptors were taken from a woman between 18 and 29 years old in good health and CMV-seronegative.

This rearrangement joins TRBV6-6 to TRBJ2-2, with 8 bases matching TRBD2. This CDR3 comprises 16 residues. V lost 6 bases and J lost 7; bases outside the gene matches: 13. Germline lookup yields CDR1 MNHNY and CDR2 SVGAGI (reference sequence). This chain's CDR3 is CASSLTSGSGHGELFF. For the CDR3, the DNA is TGTGCCAGCAGCCTCACCAGCGGGAGTGGTCACGGGGAGCTGTTTTTT.

This chain links TRBV19 with TRBJ1-4; 12 bases match TRBD1. Per germline, CDR1 LNHDA and CDR2 SQIVND (reference sequence). V lost 6 bases and J lost 8; bases outside the gene matches: 4. The CDR3 is made up of 14 amino acids. The CDR3 protein is CASRGTGGGEKLFF. For the CDR3, the DNA is TGTGCCAGTAGGGGGACAGGGGGCGGAGAAAAACTGTTTTTT.

The CDR3 loop reads CASSLVAGGGVAFF. The DNA of the CDR3 is TGTGCCAGCAGTTTAGTGGCAGGGGGCGGCGTAGCTTTCTTT. The J gene is TRBJ1-1, the V gene TRBV28; 8 bases agree with TRBD1. The CDR3 consists of 14 residues. Germline loops: CDR1 MDHEN, CDR2 SYDVKM. With V trimmed by 2 bases and J by 10 bases, 9 bases remained unmatched. Supplemented by reference TRBV28 and TRBJ1-1, the full variable domain reads DVKVTQSSRYLVKRTGEKVFLECVQDMDHENMFWYRQDPGLGLRLIYFSYDVKMKEKGDIPEGYSVSREKKERFSLILESASTNQTSMYLCASSLVAGGGVAFFGQGTRLTVV.

The chain is built from TRBV7-8 and TRBJ2-5; 9 bases fit TRBD2. Trimming took 4 bases from V and 1 from J; bases not matched to a gene: 4. Per germline, CDR1 SGHVS and CDR2 FQNEAQ. The CDR3 consists of 15 residues. CDR3: CASSSIAGAQETQYF. The CDR3 region has the DNA TGTGCCAGCAGCTCCATAGCGGGGGCCCAAGAGACCCAGTACTTC. The complete variable domain, with remaining parts taken from reference TRBV7-8 and TRBJ2-5, reads GAGVSQSPRYKVAKRGQDVALRCDPISGHVSLFWYQQALGQGPEFLTYFQNEAQLDKSGLPSDRFFAERPEGSVSTLKIQRTQQEDSAVYLCASSSIAGAQETQYFGPGTRLLVL.

The V gene is TRBV4-1, the J gene TRBJ2-5, with 9 positions matching TRBD1. CDR1 is MGHRA and CDR2 is YSYEKL in the germline V gene. The V segment lost 4 bases and the J segment 5 bases; nucleotides outside the gene matches: 8. This CDR3 comprises 15 residues. Here the CDR3 reads CASSPKTGGRETQYF. In DNA, the CDR3 is TGCGCCAGCAGCCCTAAGACAGGGGGGAGGGAGACCCAGTACTTC.

In its sample, this clone was seen a few times. The chain employs TRBV28 and TRBJ1-2; possible D gene TRBD1, 5 bases. The CDR3 is made up of 15 amino acids. The V gene's germline CDR1 is MDHEN and CDR2 SYDVKM. Trimming left V 6 bases short and J 4 bases short, with 18 bases between. This CDR3 reads CASSTGGGEGYGYTF. The CDR3, as DNA: TGTGCCAGCAGCACAGGAGGAGGGGAAGGCTATGGCTACACCTTC.

The chain carries TRBV7-6 and TRBJ1-6; no definite D call. CDR3 length: 13 amino acids. Germline V gene lookup returns CDR1 SGHVS and CDR2 FNYEAQ. V was pared by 1 base and J by 7 bases, with 5 bases between. The CDR3 DNA reads TGTGCCAGCAGCTTAGAAGCCAATTCACCCCTCCACTTT. Amino acid sequence: CASSLEANSPLHF. Variable domain in full (rest from reference TRBV7-6 and TRBJ1-6): GAGVSQSPRYKVTKRGQDVALRCDPISGHVSLYWYRQALGQGPEFLTYFNYEAQQDKSGLPNDRFSAERPEGSISTLTIQRTEQRDSAMYRCASSLEANSPLHFGNGTRLTVT.

The chain has TRBV29-1 and TRBJ1-3; tentative D call: TRBD1 (5 bases). The CDR3 is 13 residues long. The ends were cut back, 3 bases at V and 2 bases at J, with 8 bases in the middle. CDR1 and CDR2 (germline): SQVTM, ANQGSEA. CDR3 sequence (DNA): TGCAGCGTTGAGGAGGGGACTGGAAACACCATATATTTT. This sequence encodes CSVEEGTGNTIYF.

The gene calls are TRBV14 and TRBJ1-2; D is ambiguous. Per the germline V gene, CDR1 is SGHDN and CDR2 is FVKESK. Trimming removed 4 bases at V and 4 bases at J, with 13 bases between. This CDR3 spans 14 amino acids. The CDR3 bases are TGTGCCAGCAGCCCCATGGGAGGGCGCTATGGCTACACCTTC. Translated: CASSPMGGRYGYTF.

In its sample, this clone was seen once. V and J are TRBV25-1 and TRBJ2-1; D possibly corresponds to TRBD2 (6 bases). V lost 3 bases and J lost 5, with 11 bases in between. The CDR3 has 14 residues. Germline assignment: CDR1 MGHDK and CDR2 SYGVNS. Written as DNA, the CDR3 is TGTGCCAGCAGTGACCCGGGACTTCACAATGAGCAGTTCTTC. It encodes CASSDPGLHNEQFF.

This clone was seen a single time. The V and J genes are TRBV25-1 and TRBJ1-5; maybe TRBD1 (5 bases). The germline gives CDR1 MGHDK, CDR2 SYGVNS. Trimming left V 5 bases short and J 6 bases short, with 20 bases between. The CDR3 sequence is 16 residues long. This CDR3 is CASSPGGRGGSQPQHF. CDR3 DNA: TGTGCCAGCAGTCCGGGTGGTAGGGGCGGTTCTCAGCCCCAGCATTTT.

This chain joins TRBV28 and TRBJ2-1, with D perhaps TRBD2 (5 bases). V gave up 7 bases and J gave up 1 base, with 17 bases separating them. The CDR3 has 16 residues. Germline-derived CDR1 and CDR2 are MDHEN and SYDVKM. The CDR3 nucleotides are TGTGCCAGCACCTCGAGGGAGTGGGGTTCCTACAATGAGCAGTTCTTC. Translated: CASTSREWGSYNEQFF.